This T cell receptor beta chain was profiled in a study of blood T cell repertoires in COVID-19. Generated by immunoSEQ multiplex PCR, the TCRdb table keeps only in-frame clones and is missing some. The sample lists about 220,000 clones, around four fifths occurring once. This CDR3 comprises 17 residues. Germline loops: CDR1 MNHEY, CDR2 SVGEGT. V shed 6 bases and J 0 bases; nucleotides not matched to a gene: 5. This chain links TRBV6-2 or TRBV6-3 with TRBJ2-7, with TRBD2 matching over 16 bases. The TCR originated in a man aged 25 to 40 with active or convalescent COVID-19. Source material: peripheral blood. CDR3 sequence: CASSSGTSGRASYEQYF. In nucleotides, the CDR3 is TGTGCCAGCAGCTCCGGGACTAGCGGGAGGGCCTCCTACGAGCAGTACTTC.